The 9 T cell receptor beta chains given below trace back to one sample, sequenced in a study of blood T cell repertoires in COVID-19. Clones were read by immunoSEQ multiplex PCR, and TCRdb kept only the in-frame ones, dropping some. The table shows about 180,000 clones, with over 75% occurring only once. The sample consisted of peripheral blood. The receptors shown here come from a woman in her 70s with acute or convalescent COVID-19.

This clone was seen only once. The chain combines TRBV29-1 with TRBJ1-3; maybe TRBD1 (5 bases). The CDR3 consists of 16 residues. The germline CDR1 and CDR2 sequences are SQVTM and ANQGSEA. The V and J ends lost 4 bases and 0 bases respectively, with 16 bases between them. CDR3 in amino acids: CSVVMGGVYSGNTIYF. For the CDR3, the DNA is TGCAGCGTTGTGATGGGGGGGGTATACTCTGGAAACACCATATATTTT.

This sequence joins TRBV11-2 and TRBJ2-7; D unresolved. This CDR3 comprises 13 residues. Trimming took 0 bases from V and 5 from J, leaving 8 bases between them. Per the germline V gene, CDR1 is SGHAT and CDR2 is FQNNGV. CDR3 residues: CASSLEWANEQYF. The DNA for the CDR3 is TGTGCCAGCAGCTTAGAATGGGCCAACGAGCAGTACTTC.

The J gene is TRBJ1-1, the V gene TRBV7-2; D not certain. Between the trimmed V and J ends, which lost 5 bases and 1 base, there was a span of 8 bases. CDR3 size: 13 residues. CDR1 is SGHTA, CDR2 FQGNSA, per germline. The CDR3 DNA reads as TGTGCCAGCAGCCCACAGCAGAACACTGAAGCTTTCTTT. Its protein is CASSPQQNTEAFF.

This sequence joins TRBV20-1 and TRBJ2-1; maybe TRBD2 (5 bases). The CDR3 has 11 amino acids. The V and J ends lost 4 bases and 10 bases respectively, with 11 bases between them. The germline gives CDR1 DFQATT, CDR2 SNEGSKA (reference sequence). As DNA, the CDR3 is TGCAGTGCTAAAGGACTTTACGAGCAGTTCTTC. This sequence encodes CSAKGLYEQFF.

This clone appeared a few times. The CDR3 is CASRRSGRESYEQYF. The CDR3, as DNA: TGTGCAAGTCGCCGAAGCGGGAGGGAATCCTACGAGCAGTACTTC. V is TRBV12-2 and J is TRBJ2-7; the listed D gene, TRBD2, was not tested against the DNA. TRBV12-2 is shown as a pseudogene. This CDR3 has 15 residues.

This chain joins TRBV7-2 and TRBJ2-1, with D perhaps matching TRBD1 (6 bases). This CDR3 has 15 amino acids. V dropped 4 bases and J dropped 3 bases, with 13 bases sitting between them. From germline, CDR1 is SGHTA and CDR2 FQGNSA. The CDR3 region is CASSSWGTIYNEQFF. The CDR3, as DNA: TGTGCCAGCAGCTCCTGGGGGACAATCTACAATGAGCAGTTCTTC. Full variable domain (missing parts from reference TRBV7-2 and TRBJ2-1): GAGVSQSPSNKVTEKGKDVELRCDPISGHTALYWYRQSLGQGLEFLIYFQGNSAPDKSGLPSDRFSAERTGGSVSTLTIQRTQQEDSAVYLCASSSWGTIYNEQFFGPGTRLTVL.

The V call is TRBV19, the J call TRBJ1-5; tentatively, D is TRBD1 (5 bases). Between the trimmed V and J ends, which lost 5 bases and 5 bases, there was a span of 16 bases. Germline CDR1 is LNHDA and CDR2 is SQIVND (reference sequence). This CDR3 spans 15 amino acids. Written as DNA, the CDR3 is TGTGCCAGTAGTTCTGGGCGGGGCCTTTATCAGCCCCAGCATTTT. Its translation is CASSSGRGLYQPQHF.

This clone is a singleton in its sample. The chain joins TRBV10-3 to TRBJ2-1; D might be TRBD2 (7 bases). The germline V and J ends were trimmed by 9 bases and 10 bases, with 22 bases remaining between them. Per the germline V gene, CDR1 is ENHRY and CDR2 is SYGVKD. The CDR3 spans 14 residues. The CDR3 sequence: CAIFAGGASGEQFF. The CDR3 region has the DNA TGTGCCATATTCGCTGGGGGGGCGAGCGGCGAGCAGTTCTTC.

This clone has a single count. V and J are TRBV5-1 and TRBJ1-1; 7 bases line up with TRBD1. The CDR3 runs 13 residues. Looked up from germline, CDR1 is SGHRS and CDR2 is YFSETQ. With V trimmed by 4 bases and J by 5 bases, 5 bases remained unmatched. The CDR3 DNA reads TGCGCCAGCAGCCTCCAGGGGGAGACTGAAGCTTTCTTT. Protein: CASSLQGETEAFF. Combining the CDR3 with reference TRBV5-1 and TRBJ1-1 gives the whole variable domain KAGVTQTPRYLIKTRGQQVTLSCSPISGHRSVSWYQQTPGQGLQFLFEYFSETQRNKGNFPGRFSGRQFSNSRSEMNVSTLELGDSALYLCASSLQGETEAFFGQGTRLTVV.